A selection of T cell receptor beta chains follows, all from one sample in a study of identical twins. One entry per CDR3 protein, called by TCRdb with MiXCR from the 5' RACE reads. The top ten clones hold around 0.4% of a sample with 510,000 or so distinct CDR3 sequences, nearly 15% of them seen once. These sequences were also reported in another study, on yellow fever vaccine responses in identical twins.

The sample comprised CD4+ T cells sorted from blood. These receptors originate from a woman aged 18 to 35 in good health. CDR3s include the opening cysteine and the closing phenylalanine or tryptophan. The D gene is left open where the match is weak. Clone size, where shown, is once, few, many, or a class for clones that have expanded.

>NA|TRBJ2-1|NA|TRBV7-8
CASSLASLISKDNEQFF
TGTGCCAGCAGCTTAGCATCTCTCATTTCAAAAGACAATGAGCAGTTCTTC
>NA|TRBJ2-7|NA|TRBV5-1
CASSLLAGAGAYEQYF
TGCGCCAGCAGCTTGCTCGCGGGGGCGGGGGCCTACGAGCAGTACTTC
>TRBD2|TRBJ2-3|few|TRBV10-3
CAINQLAGSTDTQYF
TGTGCCATCAATCAACTAGCGGGGTCCACAGATACGCAGTATTTT
>TRBD2|TRBJ2-1|many|TRBV29-1
CSVEDDPTGTNYNEQFF
TGCAGCGTTGAAGATGACCCCACCGGGACTAACTACAATGAGCAGTTCTTC
>NA|TRBJ2-1|NA|TRBV6-5
CASSYSGTYNEQFF
TGTGCCAGCAGTTACTCGGGGACCTACAATGAGCAGTTCTTC
>NA|TRBJ1-2|few|TRBV28
CASRRGGIYSSYTF
TGTGCCAGCAGGCGAGGGGGGATCTATTCAAGCTACACCTTC
>TRBD2|TRBJ2-1|NA|TRBV5-1
CASSFGGDNNEQFF
TGCGCCAGCAGCTTCGGGGGGGATAACAATGAGCAGTTCTTC
>TRBD2|TRBJ2-5|NA|TRBV12-3/TRBV12-4
CASSLDRVAGARETQYF
TGTGCCAGCAGCCTAGATAGAGTAGCGGGAGCGAGGGAGACCCAGTACTTC
>TRBD1|TRBJ1-6|few|TRBV2
CASSEETGGTSPLHF
TGTGCCAGCAGTGAAGAGACAGGGGGAACTTCACCCCTCCACTTT
>NA|TRBJ1-2|NA|TRBV12-3/TRBV12-4
CASSPSPRADYGYTF
TGTGCCAGCAGTCCATCCCCCCGGGCAGACTATGGCTACACCTTC
>TRBD2|TRBJ2-1|NA|TRBV4-1
CASTATWGTSGGDNEQFF
TGCGCCAGCACCGCTACGTGGGGGACTAGCGGGGGGGACAATGAGCAGTTCTTC
>NA|TRBJ2-4|few|TRBV27
CASSPSPGLAKNIQYF
TGTGCCAGCAGTCCCTCACCGGGGCTAGCCAAAAACATTCAGTACTTC
>NA|TRBJ2-7|NA|TRBV12-3/TRBV12-4
CASKSPGPLIYEQYF
TGTGCCAGCAAGAGCCCCGGGCCCCTAATCTACGAGCAGTACTTC
>NA|TRBJ2-3|NA|TRBV4-1
CASSQFPDSTDTQYF
TGCGCCAGCAGCCAATTCCCGGACAGCACAGATACGCAGTATTTT
>TRBD2|TRBJ2-5|NA|TRBV20-1
CSAGKREGQETQYF
TGCAGTGCCGGGAAACGGGAGGGCCAAGAGACCCAGTACTTC
>TRBD1|TRBJ2-1|few|TRBV5-1
CASSHGTGVVNEQFF
TGCGCCAGCAGCCACGGGACAGGGGTAGTAAATGAGCAGTTCTTC
>NA|TRBJ2-3|NA|TRBV5-1
CASSFQGRGPSDTQYF
TGCGCCAGCAGCTTCCAGGGGCGGGGGCCCTCGGATACGCAGTATTTT
>TRBD2|TRBJ2-7|few|TRBV29-1
CSVVPGLAGAGEQYF
TGCAGCGTTGTTCCGGGACTAGCGGGAGCAGGGGAGCAGTACTTC
>TRBD1|TRBJ1-2|many|TRBV10-3
CAISRQGDGYTF
TGTGCCATCAGCCGACAGGGAGACGGCTACACCTTC
>TRBD1|TRBJ2-7|NA|TRBV5-1
CASSPGTGLNPREQYF
TGCGCCAGCAGCCCCGGGACAGGACTAAACCCTCGCGAGCAGTACTTC
>TRBD2|TRBJ2-1|few|TRBV7-9
CASSSSGSGDEQFF
TGTGCCAGCAGTAGTAGCGGGAGTGGGGATGAGCAGTTCTTC
>TRBD2|TRBJ2-5|few|TRBV15
CATSRGAGGPETQYF
TGTGCCACCAGCAGAGGTGCGGGAGGACCGGAGACCCAGTACTTC
>TRBD2|TRBJ2-1|NA|TRBV20-1
CSATRLAGVVNEQFF
TGCAGTGCTACCAGGCTAGCGGGGGTAGTCAATGAGCAGTTCTTC
>NA|TRBJ2-1|few|TRBV5-1
CASSFNTQQGNEQFF
TGCGCCAGCAGCTTTAATACCCAACAGGGAAATGAGCAGTTCTTC
>NA|TRBJ2-7|NA|TRBV28
CASSIPTQGWAEQYF
TGTGCCAGCAGTATACCAACACAGGGTTGGGCGGAGCAGTACTTC
>TRBD2|TRBJ2-5|few|TRBV12-3/TRBV12-4
CASSFQLAGETQYF
TGTGCCAGCAGTTTTCAACTAGCGGGAGAGACCCAGTACTTC
>TRBD1|TRBJ1-1|many|TRBV12-3/TRBV12-4
CASGMGQGGEAFF
TGTGCCAGCGGTATGGGGCAGGGGGGAGAAGCTTTCTTT
>NA|TRBJ2-3|NA|TRBV20-1
CSAAGTVSTDTQYF
TGCAGTGCTGCCGGGACCGTCAGCACAGATACGCAGTATTTT
>NA|TRBJ1-1|NA|TRBV9
CASSVLGNTEAFF
TGTGCCAGCAGCGTCCTCGGGAACACTGAAGCTTTCTTT
>NA|TRBJ2-4|NA|TRBV25-1
CASSVGTAKNIQYF
TGTGCCAGCAGTGTAGGGACGGCCAAAAACATTCAGTACTTC
>NA|TRBJ2-7|few|TRBV29-1
CSVVGVEVRGSYEQYF
TGCAGCGTTGTGGGGGTTGAGGTCAGGGGATCCTACGAGCAGTACTTC
>NA|TRBJ2-7|few|TRBV12-3/TRBV12-4
CASSLSSTSTYF
TGTGCCAGCAGTTTAAGTTCTACGAGCACCTACTTC
>TRBD1|TRBJ1-3|few|TRBV27
CASSYDGQGRTIYF
TGTGCCAGCAGTTACGATGGACAGGGAAGAACCATATATTTT
>NA|TRBJ2-6|few|TRBV2
CASSEESSGANVLTF
TGTGCCAGCAGTGAAGAAAGCTCTGGGGCCAACGTCCTGACTTTC
>NA|TRBJ1-6|few|TRBV12-3/TRBV12-4
CASSSSPDRTAPLHF
TGTGCCAGCAGCTCTAGCCCGGACAGAACGGCACCCCTCCACTTT